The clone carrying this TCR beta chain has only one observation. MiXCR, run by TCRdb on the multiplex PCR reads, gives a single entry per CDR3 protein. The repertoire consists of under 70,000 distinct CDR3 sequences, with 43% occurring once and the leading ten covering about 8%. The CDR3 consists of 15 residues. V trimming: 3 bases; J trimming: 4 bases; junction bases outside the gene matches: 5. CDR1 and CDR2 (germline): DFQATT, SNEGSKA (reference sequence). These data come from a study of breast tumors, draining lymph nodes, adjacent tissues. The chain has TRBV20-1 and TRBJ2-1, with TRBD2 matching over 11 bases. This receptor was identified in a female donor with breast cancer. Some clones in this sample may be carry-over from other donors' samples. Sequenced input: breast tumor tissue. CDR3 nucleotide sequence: TGCAGTGCTAGGGGGACTAGCGGTTCATACAATGAGCAGTTCTTC. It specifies CSARGTSGSYNEQFF.